The subject of this entry is one T cell receptor beta chain. The length of the CDR3 is 17 residues. Trimming cost V 4 bases and J 3 bases, with 21 bases left between them. Looked up from germline, CDR1 is LGHDT and CDR2 is YNNKEL (reference sequence). The entry originates in a study of blood T cell repertoires in COVID-19. Clones were read by immunoSEQ multiplex PCR, and TCRdb kept only the in-frame ones, dropping some. This table has some 150,000 clones, approximately 87% appearing once. This chain joins TRBV3-1 (or the pseudogene TRBV3-2) and TRBJ1-2, with D perhaps matching TRBD1 (6 bases). The receptor was derived from a man younger than 35 with active or convalescent COVID-19. The sequencing input was peripheral blood. The CDR3 DNA reads TGTGCCAGCAGCCCATGGACAGAGGAATTATCCCACTATGGCTACACCTTC. Translating it yields CASSPWTEELSHYGYTF.